This TCR beta chain was found in a study of blood T cell repertoires in COVID-19. Study summary: The United States, Italy and Spain were the sources of the acute and convalescent COVID-19 samples. PBMCs, B-cell-depleted T cells, or T cells were the source of the cDNA or gDNA that made up the material.

This clone was recorded a few times. V lost 2 bases to trimming and J lost 5 bases, with 13 bases between them. The CDR3 extends over 15 amino acids. CDR1 is MDHEN and CDR2 is SYDVKM in the germline V gene. In the study's own analysis: Quantification of nucleated cells was approximated via reference gene primer amplification. Profiled with immunoSEQ multiplex PCR; TCRdb holds only in-frame clones, not every one. V and J calls plus clone size are reproduced from that table; the DNA served to infer D and trimming. The sample holds about 150,000 clones, 80% to 90% seen once. The source material was peripheral blood. This receptor was taken from a woman aged 40 to 50 with acute or convalescent COVID-19. The V gene is TRBV28, the J gene TRBJ2-1, with D possibly being TRBD1 (5 bases). CDR3: CASSLPRDRNNEQFF. The CDR3 DNA follows: TGTGCCAGCAGTTTACCCCGCGACAGAAACAATGAGCAGTTCTTC.